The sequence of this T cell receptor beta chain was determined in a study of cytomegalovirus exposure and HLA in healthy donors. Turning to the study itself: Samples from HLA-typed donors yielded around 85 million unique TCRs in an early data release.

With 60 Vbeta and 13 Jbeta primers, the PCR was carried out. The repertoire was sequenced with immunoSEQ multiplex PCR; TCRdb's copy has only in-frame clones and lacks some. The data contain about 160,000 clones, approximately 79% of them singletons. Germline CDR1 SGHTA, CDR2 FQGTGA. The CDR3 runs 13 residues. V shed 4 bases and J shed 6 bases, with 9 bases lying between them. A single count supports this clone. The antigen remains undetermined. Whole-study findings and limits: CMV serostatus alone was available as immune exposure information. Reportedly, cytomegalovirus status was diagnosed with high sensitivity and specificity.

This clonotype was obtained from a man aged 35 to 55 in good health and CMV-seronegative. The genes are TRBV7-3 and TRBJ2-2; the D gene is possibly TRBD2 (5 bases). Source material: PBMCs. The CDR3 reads CASSSSGSGELFF. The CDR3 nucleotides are TGTGCCAGCAGCTCTTCGGGATCCGGGGAGCTGTTTTTT. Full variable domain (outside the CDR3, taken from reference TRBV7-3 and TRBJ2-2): GAGVSQTPSNKVTEKGKYVELRCDPISGHTALYWYRQSLGQGPEFLIYFQGTGAADDSGLPNDRFFAVRPEGSVSTLKIQRTERGDSAVYLCASSSSGSGELFFGEGSRLTVL.